The present T cell receptor (beta chain) was sequenced within a study of cytomegalovirus exposure and HLA in healthy donors. Background on the study: From about 200 million T cells, an earlier analysis saw roughly 120 million unique TCR beta sequences. Findings and limits, study-wide: Later analysis identified 15,000 to 20,000 TCR beta sequences associated with HLA alleles, using a false discovery rate threshold of 0.05. Near-uniform donor sequencing depth was presumed by presence/absence analyses.

As regards this clone: Its specificity is unknown.

The PCR had 60 Vbeta and 13 Jbeta primers. Sequencing was performed with immunoSEQ multiplex PCR; in TCRdb, only in-frame clones are kept and a portion is missing. This sample has roughly 96,000 clones, with about four fifths found just once. The germline gives CDR1 SGHRS, CDR2 YFSETQ. The CDR3 is 14 amino acids. V was pared by 3 bases and J by 0 bases, with 10 bases between. The clonotype originates from a woman in her 70s in good health and CMV-seropositive. Sequencing was carried out using PBMCs. V and J are TRBV5-1 and TRBJ2-7, with D possibly TRBD1 on 6 matching bases. CDR3 in DNA: TGCGCCAGCAGCTCCAGGGGTCCCTCCTACGAGCAGTACTTC. This sequence encodes CASSSRGPSYEQYF.